Shown below are 14 T cell receptor beta chains from a single sample sequenced in a study of OX40 agonist ivuxolimab in advanced cancers. Library creation used the immunoSEQ multiplex PCR assay. In its TCRdb copy, this immuneACCESS table keeps in-frame sequences only and misses some clones. Where compared with another copy, unresolved V genes explain less than half of these, and the others have no known cause. Within this sample are roughly 64,000 clones, with roughly nine tenths of them counted one time only. Together, the top ten hold 5.2% of the sample. The sample in question was CD4+ or CD8+ T cells sorted from blood, obtained in a trial of the OX40 agonist ivuxolimab. These receptors all stem from an adult with an advanced solid tumor such as melanoma, head and neck, liver or kidney cancer.

The chain uses TRBV11-2 and TRBJ2-5; no clear D gene. Germline CDR1 is SGHAT and CDR2 is FQNNGV. The CDR3 consists of 15 residues. The V end was cut by 1 base, the J end by 5 bases, with 14 bases between. DNA of the CDR3: TGTGCCAGCAGCTTAGTAATAGGCAGTCCGGAGACCCAGTACTTC. Its translation is CASSLVIGSPETQYF.

This rearrangement joins TRBV19 to TRBJ1-1, with D maybe TRBD1 (5 bases). Per the germline V gene, CDR1 is LNHDA and CDR2 is SQIVND (reference sequence). The CDR3 is 12 amino acids. The V gene lost 6 bases and the J gene lost 7 bases, with 12 bases spanning the gap. The CDR3 nucleotides are TGTGCCAGTAGCGAGGGGAGAGGTGAAGCTTTCTTT. It yields the protein CASSEGRGEAFF.

A single count supports this clone. This chain joins TRBV1 and TRBJ2-7; the listed D gene, TRBD1, was not tested against the DNA. TRBV1 is a documented pseudogene. This CDR3 is 17 amino acids long. CDR3 protein: CTSSQDGLGQGDHEQYF. The CDR3 nucleotides are TGCACCAGCAGCCAAGATGGCTTGGGACAGGGGGACCACGAGCAGTACTTC.

This clone was found once. The CDR3 DNA reads as TGTGCCAGCAGCGGGGGACGGGTTAATCAGCCCCAGCATTTT. Its protein product is CASSGGRVNQPQHF. The chain combines TRBV5-5 with TRBJ1-5, with D possibly being TRBD1 (5 bases). The V gene's germline CDR1 is SGHKS and CDR2 YYEKEE (reference sequence). This CDR3 has 14 amino acids. The V end was cut by 4 bases, the J end by 4 bases, with 12 bases between.

The chain combines TRBV5-8 with TRBJ2-2; D perhaps matches TRBD1 (6 bases). Germline V CDR1 and CDR2: SGHTS, YDEGEE. Trimming left V 4 bases short and J 5 bases short, with 15 bases between. The CDR3 extends over 15 amino acids. The CDR3 coding sequence is TGTGCCAGCAGCCCCGGGACATGGTTAACCGGGGAGCTGTTTTTT. This translates into CASSPGTWLTGELFF.

The genes are TRBV28 and TRBJ1-2; tentative D call: TRBD1 (6 bases). Trimming shortened V by 7 bases and J by 2 bases, and 14 bases separated the two germline ends. CDR1 is MDHEN and CDR2 is SYDVKM in the germline V gene. CDR3 length equals 14 residues. The DNA for the CDR3 is TGTGCCAGCATCCCTGGTCAGGGGAACTATGGCTACACCTTC. It encodes CASIPGQGNYGYTF.

The rearrangement uses TRBV2 and TRBJ2-7, with a weak D call TRBD1 (5 bases). The CDR3 runs 12 residues. Germline V gene lookup returns CDR1 SNHLY and CDR2 FYNNEI. Trimming took 4 bases from V and 4 from J, leaving 8 bases between them. CDR3 region: CASSVGEYEQYF. The DNA for the CDR3 is TGTGCCAGCAGTGTAGGGGAATACGAGCAGTACTTC.

The chain employs TRBV5-4 and TRBJ2-7; D may be TRBD1 (6 bases). Germline-derived CDR1 and CDR2 are SGHNT and YYREEE (reference sequence). The CDR3 runs 14 residues. V lost 2 bases to trimming and J lost 1 base, with 10 bases between them. The CDR3 protein is CASSFDRLSYEQYF. The CDR3 DNA follows: TGTGCCAGCAGCTTCGACAGGTTATCCTACGAGCAGTACTTC.

V is TRBV12-5 and J is TRBJ1-5; D remains ambiguous. Germline V gene lookup returns CDR1 LGHNT and CDR2 FRNRAP. V shed 1 base and J shed 7 bases, with 11 bases lying between them. CDR3 length: 14 amino acids. In DNA form, the CDR3 reads TGTGCTAGTGGTTTGGGGGCGGGTGGGCAGCCCCAGCATTTT. Translation: CASGLGAGGQPQHF.

In nucleotides, the CDR3 is TGTGCCAGCAGCGTAGCCCCAGGACCCGGCGAAGGGACCCAGTACTTC. This gives the protein CASSVAPGPGEGTQYF. The chain has TRBV9 and TRBJ2-5; D ambiguous. CDR1 and CDR2 from the germline V gene are SGDLS and YYNGEE. The CDR3 is 16 amino acids. Trimming removed 0 bases at V and 7 bases at J, with 19 bases between.

The V and J genes are TRBV6-6 and TRBJ1-4; D gene ambiguous. CDR1 is MNHNY and CDR2 is SVGAGI in the germline V gene (reference sequence). This CDR3 contains 16 residues. Trimming pared 0 bases from V and 3 bases from J, leaving 11 bases between. The CDR3, as DNA: TGTGCCAGCAGTTACTCGACCCCCGACCCTAATGAAAAACTGTTTTTT. This sequence encodes CASSYSTPDPNEKLFF.

V usage is TRBV27 and J usage is TRBJ1-1; D remains unclear. This CDR3 is 15 amino acids long. CDR1 is MNHEY and CDR2 is SMNVEV in the germline V gene (reference sequence). Trimming cost V 0 bases and J 0 bases, with 8 bases left between them. The CDR3 is CASSLSQLMNTEAFF. For the CDR3, the DNA is TGTGCCAGCAGTTTATCACAGCTTATGAACACTGAAGCTTTCTTT.

The chain combines TRBV29-1 with TRBJ1-2; 11 nucleotides agree with TRBD1. The junction had 9 bases not matched to a gene; V was cut back by 5 bases and J by 4 bases. Germline V CDR1 and CDR2: SQVTM, ANQGSEA. The CDR3 has 15 amino acids. In DNA, the CDR3 is TGCAGCGTTCGGACAGGGGGCGGGTTCGGCTATGGCTACACCTTC. It encodes CSVRTGGGFGYGYTF.

Written as DNA, the CDR3 is TGTGCCAGCAGCGTAGCCGGGACTCCTTCGGAGGCCCAGTACTTC. Its protein product is CASSVAGTPSEAQYF. The J gene is TRBJ2-5, the V gene TRBV9, with a possible D match to TRBD2 (6 bases). Per germline, CDR1 SGDLS and CDR2 YYNGEE. The CDR3 has 15 amino acids. Between the trimmed V and J ends, which lost 0 bases and 9 bases, there was a span of 18 bases.